These 27 T cell receptor beta chains came from one sample sequenced in a study of blood T cell repertoires in COVID-19. Generated by immunoSEQ multiplex PCR, the TCRdb table keeps only in-frame clones and is missing some. The sample includes 110,000 to 150,000 clones, 80% to 90% of them seen just once. The specimen sequenced was peripheral blood. The receptors originated from a man aged 60 to 69 with active or convalescent COVID-19.

This sequence joins TRBV6-5 and TRBJ1-3; D is unclear. The V gene's germline CDR1 is MNHEY and CDR2 SVGAGI. The CDR3 is 13 residues long. Deletions cut 6 bases from V and 2 bases from J, with 8 bases between. This CDR3 reads CASRVAAGNTIYF. DNA for the CDR3: TGTGCCAGCAGGGTGGCAGCTGGAAACACCATATATTTT.

This clone was observed once. This rearrangement joins TRBV11-2 to TRBJ1-1; D is uncertain. The CDR3 runs to 14 residues. V was trimmed by 1 base and J by 1 base, leaving 7 bases between them. Per the germline V gene, CDR1 is SGHAT and CDR2 is FQNNGV. As DNA, the CDR3 is TGTGCCAGCAGCTTAGGACATCAGAACACTGAAGCTTTCTTT. Translation gives CASSLGHQNTEAFF.

The chain has TRBV19 and TRBJ1-6; the D gene is possibly TRBD1 (6 bases). Per the germline V gene, CDR1 is LNHDA and CDR2 is SQIVND (reference sequence). The CDR3 is 14 residues long. Trimming pared 1 base from V and 8 bases from J, leaving 9 bases between. The CDR3 protein is CASSIGQEYSPLHF. Here the CDR3 DNA reads TGTGCCAGTAGTATAGGACAGGAGTATTCACCCCTCCACTTT.

The rearrangement joins TRBV5-1 to TRBJ1-5, with no clear D. Trimming took off 0 bases at V and 3 bases at J, with 10 bases between the two ends. Germline assignment: CDR1 SGHRS and CDR2 YFSETQ. The CDR3 is made up of 15 amino acids. This chain's CDR3 is CASSLAGRANQPQHF. CDR3 sequence (DNA): TGCGCCAGCAGCTTGGCGGGAAGGGCCAATCAGCCCCAGCATTTT.

For the CDR3, the DNA is TGTGCCAGCTCACCAAGGATTTTCGGGGGGCCAACTAATGAAAAACTGTTTTTT. This gives the protein CASSPRIFGGPTNEKLFF. V gene TRBV18 combines with J gene TRBJ1-4; weak D call: TRBD1 (6 bases). The CDR3 covers 18 residues. The germline V gene has CDR1 KGHSH and CDR2 LQKENI. Trimming took 2 bases from V and 0 from J, leaving 16 bases between them.

The chain has TRBV13 and TRBJ2-7; 7 nucleotides match TRBD2. Looked up from germline, CDR1 is PRHDT and CDR2 is FYEKMQ (reference sequence). The length of the CDR3 is 15 residues. V gave up 0 bases and J gave up 3 bases; unmatched junction bases: 5. CDR3 sequence (DNA): TGTGCCAGCAGCTTAGGACTAGCGAGGGGCTACGAGCAGTACTTC. Protein sequence: CASSLGLARGYEQYF.

This rearrangement joins TRBV27 to TRBJ1-4; TRBD1 agrees at 7 bases. CDR3 size: 12 residues. Germline trimming cut 8 bases from V and 5 bases from J; bases unmatched to any gene: 2. The germline V gene has CDR1 MNHEY and CDR2 SMNVEV (reference sequence). CDR3 in amino acids: CASGGGNEKLFF. CDR3 bases: TGTGCCAGCGGAGGGGGCAATGAAAAACTGTTTTTT.

The chain is built from TRBV2 and TRBJ1-4; D may be TRBD1 (5 bases). The germline CDR1 and CDR2 sequences are SNHLY and FYNNEI. The CDR3 spans 12 residues. Trimming pared 9 bases from V and 6 bases from J, leaving 11 bases between. CDR3: CARQGLDEKLFF. The CDR3 bases are TGTGCCAGGCAGGGTCTTGATGAAAAACTGTTTTTT.

The rearrangement joins TRBV9 to TRBJ1-3, with a possible D match to TRBD1 (5 bases). V was clipped by 2 bases and J by 0 bases, with 12 bases between them. The germline V gene has CDR1 SGDLS and CDR2 YYNGEE. This CDR3 contains 16 residues. DNA of the CDR3: TGTGCCAGCAGCGTCGCTGACAGCTACTCTGGAAACACCATATATTTT. Its protein is CASSVADSYSGNTIYF.

The J gene is TRBJ2-5, the V gene TRBV5-1; 7 positions match TRBD2. V lost 4 bases to trimming and J lost 14 bases; unmatched junction nucleotides: 14. Germline assignment: CDR1 SGHRS and CDR2 YFSETQ. This CDR3 has 13 amino acids. CDR3 amino acids: CASSPMTGTTYYF. DNA for the CDR3: TGCGCCAGCAGCCCTATGACCGGGACTACATATTACTTC.

In its sample, this clone was seen a few times. V gene TRBV2 combines with J gene TRBJ1-5; no reliable D call. The CDR3 totals 15 residues. The V gene's germline CDR1 is SNHLY and CDR2 FYNNEI. V was pared by 3 bases and J by 0 bases, with 9 bases between. CDR3 sequence: CASSEYSYSNQPQHF. CDR3 nucleotide sequence: TGTGCCAGCAGTGAGTACAGTTATAGCAATCAGCCCCAGCATTTT.

CDR3 loop: CASSETLAESDTQYF. The CDR3 region has the DNA TGTGCCAGCAGTGAAACGCTAGCGGAGTCAGATACGCAGTATTTT. This chain joins TRBV2 and TRBJ2-3; 7 nucleotides line up with TRBD2. Germline V gene lookup returns CDR1 SNHLY and CDR2 FYNNEI. The CDR3 is 15 amino acids. The V gene end was trimmed by 2 bases and the J gene end by 4 bases; junction bases not matched to a gene: 6.

V and J are TRBV4-1 and TRBJ1-2, with TRBD1 matching over 9 bases. Germline V gene sequence: CDR1 MGHRA, CDR2 YSYEKL. This CDR3 comprises 18 residues. Trimming took 0 bases from V and 2 from J; bases not matched to a gene: 10. The DNA of the CDR3 is TGCGCCAGCAGCCAAGAACCTTTTCCAGGACAGGGGAACTATGGCTACACCTTC. This encodes CASSQEPFPGQGNYGYTF.

The genes are TRBV5-4 and TRBJ1-1; 9 nucleotides match TRBD1. With V trimmed by 4 bases and J by 2 bases, 9 bases remained unmatched. The germline V gene has CDR1 SGHNT and CDR2 YYREEE (reference sequence). The CDR3 consists of 16 residues. CDR3 bases: TGTGCCAGCAGCCTCGGACAGGGGACTATCAACACTGAAGCTTTCTTT. Translating it yields CASSLGQGTINTEAFF. The variable domain in full, with the rest retrieved from reference TRBV5-4 and TRBJ1-1, is ETGVTQSPTHLIKTRGQQVTLRCSSQSGHNTVSWYQQALGQGPQFIFQYYREEENGRGNFPPRFSGLQFPNYSSELNVNALELDDSALYLCASSLGQGTINTEAFFGQGTRLTVV.

The chain joins TRBV6-2 or TRBV6-3 to TRBJ1-1, with TRBD1 matching over 7 bases. The trim removed 1 base at V and 1 base at J, leaving 9 bases unmatched. Per germline, CDR1 MNHEY and CDR2 SVGEGT. The CDR3 has 17 amino acids. The CDR3 sequence is CASSYYLQGTGNTEAFF. The CDR3, as DNA: TGTGCCAGCAGTTACTATTTACAGGGGACGGGGAACACTGAAGCTTTCTTT.

V gene TRBV19 combines with J gene TRBJ2-5; 10 bases line up with TRBD1. CDR3 length: 12 residues. V dropped 5 bases and J dropped 13; count of bases not matched to a gene: 7. Germline V gene sequence: CDR1 LNHDA, CDR2 SQIVND (reference sequence). For the CDR3, the DNA is TGTGCCAGTAGTTCTGACAGGGGGCTTGGGTACTTC. It translates to CASSSDRGLGYF.

The chain employs TRBV6-2 or TRBV6-3 and TRBJ2-7; TRBD2 might be the D (6 bases). This CDR3 spans 14 amino acids. Trimming cost V 4 bases and J 1 base, with 11 bases left between them. Germline CDR1 MNHEY, CDR2 SVGEGT. The CDR3 DNA sequence: TGTGCCAGCAGTTGGGGGGAGACATCCTACGAGCAGTACGTC. This codes for CASSWGETSYEQYV.

CDR3 in amino acids: CASIPTGAYEQYV. The CDR3 coding sequence is TGTGCCAGCATCCCGACAGGGGCCTACGAGCAGTACGTC. The chain combines TRBV6-2 or TRBV6-3 with TRBJ2-7; 8 bases agree with TRBD1. Germline CDR1 reads MNHEY; CDR2 reads SVGEGT. The CDR3 consists of 13 residues. The V segment lost 7 bases and the J segment 2 bases; nucleotides outside the gene matches: 4.

The chain combines TRBV6-2 or TRBV6-3 with TRBJ2-3; TRBD1 agrees at 7 bases. The J segment lost 4 bases and the V segment lost 6 bases, leaving 10 bases of the junction unmatched. CDR1 MNHEY and CDR2 SVGEGT come from the germline V gene. The CDR3 runs 15 residues. The chain's CDR3 is CASSQDRVIPDTQYF. In DNA form, the CDR3 reads TGTGCCAGCAGCCAAGACAGGGTAATCCCAGATACGCAGTATTTT.

The CDR3 DNA is TGCGCCAGCAGCTTGGGCCCCGCTCGGGGGTTAGAGACCCAGTACTTC. This gives the protein CASSLGPARGLETQYF. The chain has TRBV5-1 and TRBJ2-5, with a tentative D call TRBD2 (6 bases). V lost 0 bases, J lost 4 bases, and 16 bases lay in between. Germline V CDR1 and CDR2: SGHRS, YFSETQ. The CDR3 is 16 amino acids. Together with reference TRBV5-1 and TRBJ2-5, the CDR3 gives the full variable domain: KAGVTQTPRYLIKTRGQQVTLSCSPISGHRSVSWYQQTPGQGLQFLFEYFSETQRNKGNFPGRFSGRQFSNSRSEMNVSTLELGDSALYLCASSLGPARGLETQYFGPGTRLLVL.

The gene calls are TRBV7-9 and TRBJ1-1, with D possibly matching TRBD1 (5 bases). This CDR3 has 14 residues. The V and J ends lost 2 bases and 8 bases respectively, with 15 bases between them. Germline CDR1 reads SEHNR; CDR2 reads FQNEAQ (reference sequence). The CDR3 loop is CASSLFRGKGEAFF. CDR3 in DNA: TGTGCCAGCAGCTTATTTCGGGGGAAGGGGGAAGCTTTCTTT.

This chain joins TRBV4-3 and TRBJ2-7; 9 nucleotides line up with TRBD1. Trimming cost V 1 base and J 7 bases; bases outside gene matches: 11. In germline, CDR1 is LGHNA, CDR2 YSLEER. The CDR3 covers 16 residues. Written as DNA, the CDR3 is TGCGCCAGCAGCCAAGTCTGGGGACAGGGACCGCGAGAGCAGTACTTC. It is translated as CASSQVWGQGPREQYF.

The gene calls are TRBV4-3 and TRBJ1-2, with D possibly matching TRBD1 (6 bases). V shed 0 bases and J shed 8 bases, with 16 bases lying between them. CDR1 is LGHNA and CDR2 is YSLEER in the germline V gene. The CDR3 is 15 residues long. CDR3 protein: CASSQDTAGVGGYTF. As DNA, the CDR3 is TGCGCCAGCAGCCAAGATACGGCAGGGGTCGGCGGCTACACCTTC.

V and J are TRBV24-1 and TRBJ2-3; 9 bases fit TRBD2. There are 16 residues in the CDR3. The junction had 6 bases not matched to a gene; V was cut back by 0 bases and J by 6 bases. Per germline, CDR1 KGHDR and CDR2 SFDVKD. Written as DNA, the CDR3 is TGTGCCACCAGTGATTTGCTAGCGGGAAAGGGGGATACGCAGTATTTT. This gives the protein CATSDLLAGKGDTQYF.

V gene TRBV2 combines with J gene TRBJ2-3, with TRBD1 matching over 12 bases. Germline lookup yields CDR1 SNHLY and CDR2 FYNNEI. With V trimmed by 5 bases and J by 6 bases, 6 bases remained unmatched. The length of the CDR3 is 15 residues. The CDR3 region has the DNA TGTGCCAGCAGTCGCGGGACAGGGGGCTCGGATACGCAGTATTTT. It specifies CASSRGTGGSDTQYF.

This clone was counted a single time. The rearrangement uses TRBV4-3 and TRBJ1-1, with 7 nucleotides matching TRBD1. The germline CDR1 and CDR2 sequences are LGHNA and YSLEER. The length of the CDR3 is 14 residues. Trimming removed 5 bases from V and 3 bases from J; junction bases left unmatched: 6. The CDR3 is CASSYDRADTEAFF. The CDR3 coding sequence is TGCGCCAGCAGCTACGACAGGGCGGACACTGAAGCTTTCTTT.

The V and J genes are TRBV6-5 and TRBJ2-2; possibly TRBD2 for D (7 bases). CDR3 length: 14 amino acids. Trimming removed 8 bases at V and 3 bases at J, with 13 bases between. Germline V gives CDR1 MNHEY, CDR2 SVGAGI. DNA of the CDR3: TGTGCCAGCGGGAGGGGACACCACACCGGGGAGCTGTTTTTT. Its protein is CASGRGHHTGELFF.